These 12 T cell receptor beta chains came from one sample sequenced in a study of T cell clonotyping in hematopoietic cell transplantation. The assay was immunoSEQ multiplex PCR, and TCRdb's table has in-frame clones only and misses some. The repertoire has approximately 9,000 clones, about 80% of them found once; the top ten carry over 45%. Sample: peripheral blood mononuclear cells, taken 180 days after allogeneic stem cell transplant. The receptor source for this set is a female patient aged 50 to 60 who had an allogeneic stem cell transplant from a related donor, so the T cells may come from the graft donor. Some clones in this sample may be carry-over from other donors' samples.

This clone was seen a handful of times. The genes are TRBV4-1 and TRBJ1-5, with D perhaps TRBD1 (6 bases). V gave up 0 bases and J gave up 1 base, with 7 bases separating them. The CDR3 has 15 amino acids. Germline assignment: CDR1 MGHRA and CDR2 YSYEKL. Here the CDR3 reads CASSQEDSSNQPQHF. For the CDR3, the DNA is TGCGCCAGCAGCCAAGAGGACAGCAGCAATCAGCCCCAGCATTTT.

The rearrangement uses TRBV6-5 and TRBJ1-2; no clear D. From germline, CDR1 is MNHEY and CDR2 SVGAGI. This CDR3 has 14 amino acids. Deletions cut 7 bases from V and 7 bases from J, with 19 bases between. The CDR3 region is CASITSTRRGGYTF. The CDR3 DNA reads TGTGCCAGCATAACGTCTACAAGACGAGGTGGCTACACCTTC.

The J gene is TRBJ1-1, the V gene TRBV6-6, with a weak D call TRBD1 (5 bases). Trimming shortened V by 0 bases and J by 0 bases, and 8 bases separated the two germline ends. CDR1 is MNHNY, CDR2 SVGAGI, per germline (reference sequence). The CDR3 has 15 amino acids. CDR3 protein: CASSYSEGLNTEAFF. The CDR3 DNA follows: TGTGCCAGCAGTTACTCGGAGGGGTTGAACACTGAAGCTTTCTTT.

This clone was detected once. The chain employs TRBV4-3 and TRBJ1-4, with D unclear. The CDR3 is made up of 15 amino acids. The V gene's germline CDR1 is LGHNA and CDR2 YSLEER. V was trimmed by 0 bases and J by 6 bases, leaving 11 bases between them. The CDR3 region is CASSQESDSYEKLFF. CDR3 bases: TGCGCCAGCAGCCAAGAATCAGACTCCTATGAAAAACTGTTTTTT.

The chain combines TRBV30 with TRBJ2-5; D possibly corresponds to TRBD1 (6 bases). Germline V gene lookup returns CDR1 GTSNPN and CDR2 SVGIG (reference sequence). V was cut by 0 bases and J by 5 bases, with 7 bases left in between. This CDR3 contains 12 residues. CDR3 protein: CAWSVQGETQYF. CDR3 in DNA: TGTGCCTGGAGTGTCCAGGGGGAGACCCAGTACTTC.

The chain employs TRBV6-5 and TRBJ1-2, with 7 bases aligning to TRBD1. The ends lost 7 bases at V and 4 bases at J; junction bases unmatched: 9. Germline values: CDR1 MNHEY, CDR2 SVGAGI. This CDR3 has 14 residues. The CDR3 loop is CASTRQGFSYGYTF. CDR3 DNA: TGTGCCAGCACACGACAGGGATTCTCCTATGGCTACACCTTC.

The gene calls are TRBV4-3 and TRBJ1-1; D not certain. V gave up 0 bases and J gave up 0 bases, with 17 bases separating them. Germline loops: CDR1 LGHNA, CDR2 YSLEER. The CDR3 spans 18 residues. In DNA form, the CDR3 reads TGCGCCAGCAGCCAAGATACGGCCAAAACGCGATTGAACACTGAAGCTTTCTTT. Its translation: CASSQDTAKTRLNTEAFF.

This rearrangement joins TRBV9 to TRBJ1-2; D remains ambiguous. Per germline, CDR1 SGDLS and CDR2 YYNGEE. V was pared by 0 bases and J by 2 bases, with 5 bases between. The CDR3 loop spans 13 amino acids. CDR3 protein: CASSVVGNYGYTF. CDR3 nucleotide sequence: TGTGCCAGCAGCGTAGTCGGAAACTATGGCTACACCTTC.

This sequence joins TRBV11-2 and TRBJ2-7; 8 nucleotides agree with TRBD1. From germline, CDR1 is SGHAT and CDR2 FQNNGV. V gave up 5 bases and J gave up 6 bases; unmatched junction bases: 12. The CDR3 runs 15 residues. CDR3 amino acids: CASSAHGTGIVEQYF. CDR3 sequence (DNA): TGTGCCAGCAGCGCTCACGGGACAGGTATTGTCGAGCAGTACTTC.

CDR3 coding DNA: TGCGCCAGCAGCCGTATAGCTGGGGAAAATCAGCCCCAGCATTTT. Its translation: CASSRIAGENQPQHF. This chain joins TRBV5-1 and TRBJ1-5, with D hard to call. Per the germline V gene, CDR1 is SGHRS and CDR2 is YFSETQ. The CDR3 loop spans 15 amino acids. With 4 bases removed from V and 4 bases from J, the gap between germline ends came to 15 bases.

The CDR3 nucleotides are TGCGCCAGCATAGGACAGGGGACTACCAATCAGCCCCAGCATTTT. This sequence encodes CASIGQGTTNQPQHF. The chain employs TRBV5-1 and TRBJ1-5, with 9 bases fitting TRBD1. Germline CDR1 SGHRS, CDR2 YFSETQ. J lost 3 bases, V lost 6 bases, and 7 bases had no gene match. The CDR3 is made up of 15 amino acids.

J is TRBJ1-2 and V is TRBV7-2, with a weak D call TRBD1 (6 bases). CDR3 length equals 13 residues. The germline gives CDR1 SGHTA, CDR2 FQGNSA. Trimming took off 1 base at V and 8 bases at J, with 11 bases between the two ends. For the CDR3, the DNA is TGTGCCAGCAGCTTAGTCGGCGGGGGCGGCTACACCTTC. Amino acids: CASSLVGGGGYTF.